A single sample is the source of the 2 T cell receptor beta chains below, sequenced in a study of Ad26.COV2.S vaccination and SARS-CoV-2 variants. Treatment indicated: roughly 20 received Ad26.COV2.S at low or high dose, single or two shots; about 5 received placebo; per-sample allocation not given. The investigators took samples on day 63 after the first vaccine or placebo injection. Sequenced by immunoSEQ multiplex PCR; TCRdb stores in-frame clones only, minus some. Here the sample spans 440,000 or so clones, roughly 88% being singletons. Sequences were derived from peripheral blood, sampled in a trial of Ad26.COV2.S vaccine versus placebo. These receptors originate from a person between 18 and 65 years old who received the Ad26.COV2.S COVID-19 vaccine or a placebo.

The rearrangement uses TRBV27 and TRBJ1-1; D is unclear. This CDR3 has 13 residues. The V and J ends lost 5 bases and 6 bases respectively, with 13 bases between them. CDR1 MNHEY and CDR2 SMNVEV come from the germline V gene (reference sequence). This chain's CDR3 is CASSARTNAEAFF. The DNA for the CDR3 is TGTGCCAGCAGTGCACGGACTAACGCTGAAGCTTTCTTT.

The chain uses TRBV24-1 and TRBJ2-2; the D is unclear. Germline V CDR1 and CDR2: KGHDR, SFDVKD. The CDR3 consists of 15 residues. The V and J ends lost 0 bases and 0 bases respectively, with 4 bases between them. CDR3 in amino acids: CATSDLTANTGELFF. CDR3 DNA: TGTGCCACCAGTGATTTGACAGCGAACACCGGGGAGCTGTTTTTT.